One and the same sample provided the 4 T cell receptor beta chains below, sequenced in a study of Tregs in tolerant kidney transplant recipients. Produced via immunoSEQ multiplex PCR; TCRdb's table is partial and in-frame only. This table holds some 240,000 clones, approximately 84% found once. Sequencing was done on a sample of CD4+ T cells from blood. The receptors originated from a human donor in good health.

The V and J genes are TRBV6-5 and TRBJ2-7; perhaps D is TRBD1 or TRBD2 (5 bases each). Trimming stripped 5 bases from V and 1 base from J, with 9 bases between. The CDR3 loop spans 13 amino acids. Germline CDR1 reads MNHEY; CDR2 reads SVGAGI. This CDR3 reads CASSTGTSYEQYF. The CDR3 region has the DNA TGTGCCAGCAGTACTGGGACGTCCTACGAGCAGTACTTC.

This chain links TRBV11-2 with TRBJ2-1; TRBD2 aligns across 11 bases. The CDR3 spans 17 residues. V lost 5 bases, J lost 5 bases, and 11 bases stayed unmatched. Germline lookup yields CDR1 SGHAT and CDR2 FQNNGV. The CDR3 is CASSPRASGRSHNEQFF. The DNA for the CDR3 is TGTGCCAGCAGCCCCCGGGCTAGCGGGAGGTCCCACAATGAGCAGTTCTTC.

This clone was observed a few times. The chain recombines TRBV28 with TRBJ1-5, with 7 bases matching TRBD1. Germline-derived CDR1 and CDR2 are MDHEN and SYDVKM. V shed 3 bases and J 4 bases; nucleotides not matched to a gene: 9. The length of the CDR3 is 16 residues. CDR3 sequence reads: CASSFGGQRPNQPQHF. The CDR3 DNA is TGTGCCAGCAGTTTCGGGGGACAGCGCCCAAATCAGCCCCAGCATTTT.

The rearrangement joins TRBV7-6 to TRBJ2-3, with D unclear. Germline loops: CDR1 SGHVS, CDR2 FNYEAQ. V was clipped by 2 bases and J by 4 bases, with 10 bases between them. The CDR3 runs to 14 residues. As DNA, the CDR3 is TGTGCCAGCAGCTTATTTCCAGGAGCAGATACGCAGTATTTT. Protein: CASSLFPGADTQYF.